These T cell receptor beta chains were read from a single sample in a study of blood T cell repertoires in COVID-19. The data were produced by immunoSEQ multiplex PCR, yet TCRdb's version contains in-frame clones alone and is incomplete. The sample yields 130,000 to 150,000 clones, around four fifths seen once. What was sequenced was peripheral blood. These receptors were obtained from a woman between 40 and 55 years old with active or convalescent COVID-19. CDR3s include the opening cysteine and the closing phenylalanine or tryptophan. A D gene is named only where the DNA matches it firmly. Clone size is stated in some rows and not others, as once, few, many or a class when expanded.

CDR3 length,J gene,clone size,D gene,V gene,CDR3 DNA,CDR3 protein
15,TRBJ1-2,once,NA,TRBV2,TGTGCCAGCAGAGAAGGAACTTCTCCCTCAGGGGGCTACACCTTC,CASREGTSPSGGYTF
13,TRBJ2-5,NA,NA,TRBV20-1,TGCAGTGCTAGTGCTAGCCTTGGAGAGACCCAGTACTTC,CSASASLGETQYF
16,TRBJ1-1,NA,NA,TRBV11-3,TGTGCCAGCAGCTCTCCCCGAGAGGGAAAGGACACTGAAGCTTTCTTT,CASSSPREGKDTEAFF
15,TRBJ1-5,once,NA,TRBV6-5,TGTGCCAGCAGCGACGGCAGGGCCTCCAATCAGCCCCAGCATTTT,CASSDGRASNQPQHF
15,TRBJ2-2,NA,NA,TRBV4-3,TGCGCCAGCAGCCAAGATTTCCTCCACACCGGGGAGCTGTTTTTT,CASSQDFLHTGELFF
14,TRBJ1-3,NA,NA,TRBV6-5,TGTGCCAGCATCCATGGGGGGGCTGGAAACACCATATATTTT,CASIHGGAGNTIYF
14,TRBJ2-2,NA,NA,TRBV30,TGTGCCTGGAGCCCACGGGGGAGCACCGGGGAGCTGTTTTTT,CAWSPRGSTGELFF
17,TRBJ2-1,NA,TRBD2,TRBV3-1/TRBV3-2,TGTGCCAGCAGCCAAGACTACGGGGGGGTCTCCTACAATGAGCAGTTCTTC,CASSQDYGGVSYNEQFF
17,TRBJ1-2,few,NA,TRBV18,TGTGCCAGCTCACTAACCGGGGCCCGGACAGCTAACTATGGCTACACCTTC,CASSLTGARTANYGYTF
13,TRBJ2-7,NA,NA,TRBV5-4,TGTGCCAGCAGCTTGGATTCTAAGGGGGAGCAGTACTTC,CASSLDSKGEQYF
15,TRBJ2-2,NA,TRBD1,TRBV5-1,TGCGCCAGCAGCGTGGGACAGATTAACACCGGGGAGCTGTTTTTT,CASSVGQINTGELFF
16,TRBJ1-4,NA,NA,TRBV7-9,TGTGCCAGCAGCTTCGACAGCACCGCAACTAATGAAAAACTGTTTTTT,CASSFDSTATNEKLFF
15,TRBJ1-5,NA,NA,TRBV28,TGTGCCAGCAGTTTTCCTCAGGGGTACAATCAGCCCCAGCATTTT,CASSFPQGYNQPQHF
13,TRBJ2-7,NA,NA,TRBV7-2,TGTGCCAGCAGCTTAGGTCAGGCCAGGGAGCAGTACTTC,CASSLGQAREQYF
15,TRBJ2-1,NA,TRBD2,TRBV5-1,TGCGCCAGCAGCTACGGGACTAGCGGGAACAATGAGCAGTTCTTC,CASSYGTSGNNEQFF
13,TRBJ2-7,few,NA,TRBV7-2,TGTGCCAGCAGTTCGCTCCCGGGCTACGAGCAGTACTTC,CASSSLPGYEQYF
15,TRBJ1-5,NA,TRBD1,TRBV15,TGTGCCACCAGCTCCCAAACAGGGGCAAACCAGCCCCAGCATTTT,CATSSQTGANQPQHF
14,TRBJ2-3,few,TRBD2,TRBV19,TGTGCCAGTTATAGCGGGGCTAGCACAGATACGCAGTATTTT,CASYSGASTDTQYF
15,TRBJ1-2,NA,NA,TRBV10-3,TGTGCCATCAGTGAGTCGTGGGGCACGAACTATGGCTACACCTTC,CAISESWGTNYGYTF
15,TRBJ2-7,NA,NA,TRBV28,TGTGCCAGCAGCCCTGACCTGACAGGAGCCTACGAGCAGTACTTC,CASSPDLTGAYEQYF
12,TRBJ1-2,few,NA,TRBV18,TGTGCCAGCTCACCAGGCGGGGATCGCTACACCTTC,CASSPGGDRYTF
14,TRBJ1-3,NA,TRBD1,TRBV7-9,TGTGCCAGCAGTCACAGGGGTATTTCTTACACCATATATTTT,CASSHRGISYTIYF
13,TRBJ2-7,few,NA,TRBV12-3/TRBV12-4,TGTGCCAGCAGGGAGGGACTCCGCTACGAGCAGTACTTC,CASREGLRYEQYF
16,TRBJ2-1,once,NA,TRBV14,TGTGCCAGCAGCCATTACAGGGAAGGGCAGCATAATGAGCAGTTCTTC,CASSHYREGQHNEQFF
18,TRBJ2-5,NA,NA,TRBV1,TGCACCAGCAGCCAAGGGCCCCCCCCACAATTAGCACCTGAGACCCAGTACTTC,CTSSQGPPPQLAPETQYF
16,TRBJ1-1,NA,NA,TRBV6-1,TGTGCCAGCAGTGCCCGACTGGGACACGGAGACACTGAAGCTTTCTTT,CASSARLGHGDTEAFF
13,TRBJ1-1,NA,NA,TRBV3-1/TRBV3-2,TGTGCCAGCAGCCAAACAGGGCACACTGAAGCTTTCTTT,CASSQTGHTEAFF
19,TRBJ1-6,NA,TRBD1,TRBV3-1/TRBV3-2,TGTGCCAGCAGCCCCCTCCTCCAGGGGGGTGGCTCCTATAATTCACCCCTCCACTTT,CASSPLLQGGGSYNSPLHF
17,TRBJ1-2,once,TRBD1,TRBV6-2/TRBV6-3,TGTGCCAGCAGTTACGGTTTGGGACAGAACATTGACTATGGCTACACCTTC,CASSYGLGQNIDYGYTF
15,TRBJ2-1,NA,TRBD2,TRBV27,TGTGCCAGCAGTTCCCGGGGAGCGGGAGGGGGTGAGCAGTTCTTC,CASSSRGAGGGEQFF
12,TRBJ1-1,NA,TRBD1,TRBV7-9,TGTGCCAGCAGCTTCGGGGACAGCCACCCCCCATTT,CASSFGDSHPPF
15,TRBJ2-1,NA,TRBD2,TRBV11-2,TGTGCCAGCAGACCAGCCGGACTAGCGGGAGGGGAGCAGTTCTTC,CASRPAGLAGGEQFF
14,TRBJ1-5,few,NA,TRBV28,TGTGCCAGCATCGATGCCCGGGTTCCCGGGCCCCAGCATTTT,CASIDARVPGPQHF
14,TRBJ1-1,NA,TRBD1,TRBV19,TGTGCCAGTTGGACAGGGGGCTCAAGGACTGAAGCTTTCTTT,CASWTGGSRTEAFF
14,TRBJ1-2,NA,TRBD1,TRBV28,TGTGCCAGCAGCCCGGGACAGGGGTCGATTGGCTACACCTTC,CASSPGQGSIGYTF
16,TRBJ2-3,NA,NA,TRBV27,TGTGCCAGCAGTATGGTGCGGGTCCCGGGCACAGATACGCAGTATTTT,CASSMVRVPGTDTQYF
13,TRBJ2-7,once,TRBD1,TRBV28,TGTGCCAGCAGGCGACAGGGGAGGTGGGAGCAGTACTTC,CASRRQGRWEQYF
16,TRBJ2-3,NA,TRBD2,TRBV9,TGTGCCAGCAGCGTAGGACTAGCAGCTTACACAGATACGCAGTATTTT,CASSVGLAAYTDTQYF
15,TRBJ2-5,NA,NA,TRBV9,TGTGCCAGCAGCGTAGGACTCACCCAACAAGAGACCCAGTACTTC,CASSVGLTQQETQYF
12,TRBJ1-1,NA,NA,TRBV6-5,TGTGCCAGCAGGGCCCCGGGCACTGAAGCTTTCTTT,CASRAPGTEAFF
12,TRBJ2-1,NA,NA,TRBV12-3/TRBV12-4,TGTGCCAGCAGTTTGGGGCGGACCGAGCAGTTCTTC,CASSLGRTEQFF
13,TRBJ1-4,NA,NA,TRBV25-1,TGTGCCACTAAGGGGCCGGCTAATGAAAAACTGTTTTTT,CATKGPANEKLFF
13,TRBJ1-3,NA,TRBD1,TRBV12-3/TRBV12-4,TGTGCCAGCAGCCTGGGACAGGGGTACACCATATATTTT,CASSLGQGYTIYF
15,TRBJ1-6,NA,NA,TRBV9,TGTGCCAGCAGCGTGGGGACAACATCTAATTCACCCCTCCACTTT,CASSVGTTSNSPLHF
15,TRBJ1-4,NA,NA,TRBV6-5,TGTGCCAGCAGTTACTCGAGTGGGGCTCGTGAAAAACTGTTTTTT,CASSYSSGAREKLFF
13,TRBJ1-2,NA,NA,TRBV6-2/TRBV6-3,TGTGCCAGCAGCCCCGGACAAAACTATGGCTACACCTTC,CASSPGQNYGYTF
13,TRBJ2-7,NA,NA,TRBV3-1/TRBV3-2,TGTGCCAGCAGCCTGGGCCCCACCTACGAGCAGTACTTC,CASSLGPTYEQYF
13,TRBJ1-3,NA,NA,TRBV5-6,TGTGCCAGCAGCTTGGCCCCAGGAAACACCATATATTTT,CASSLAPGNTIYF